The rows below give T cell receptor beta chains drawn from one sample of a study of T cells after somatic rescue of genetic block. Some clones are missing from TCRdb's copy, which holds only in-frame ones; the method was immunoSEQ multiplex PCR. The sample contains approximately 58,000 clones, approximately 96% of which appear only once. The sample comprised peripheral blood mononuclear cells (PBMCs). These receptors were collected from a child less than two years old. Both conserved end residues are part of each CDR3.

V gene	J gene	CDR3 protein
TRBV28	TRBJ2-1	CASSRSGRGEQFF
TRBV7-2	TRBJ1-3	CASSPAGRSGNTIYF
TRBV28	TRBJ2-7	CASRNSGFYEQYF
TRBV11-2	TRBJ2-7	CASSLGAGSSYEQYF
TRBV5-4	TRBJ2-3	CASSSENRGRIATQYF
TRBV11-2	TRBJ2-5	CASSLALGAGETQYF
TRBV28	TRBJ1-1	CASSQRTTEAFF
TRBV7-9	TRBJ1-6	CASSQPGQSRNSPLHF
TRBV5-1	TRBJ2-1	CASSYSGSNEQFF
TRBV6-5	TRBJ2-3	CASSYPSFTDTQYF
TRBV7-6	TRBJ2-3	CASSLISKGSGTDTQYF
TRBV27	TRBJ2-7	CASSFGGNEQYF
TRBV6-1	TRBJ2-2	CASSVWATGELFF
TRBV6-6	TRBJ2-1	CASIEGNNEQFF
TRBV10-3	TRBJ2-7	CASGTGGYEQYF
TRBV16	TRBJ2-1	CASSQIGQRLAGVRNEQFF
TRBV19	TRBJ1-2	CASRGGQGAVGYTF
TRBV5-1	TRBJ2-7	CASRGDLPYEQYF
TRBV28	TRBJ1-1	CASSLTGFMNTEAFF
TRBV7-9	TRBJ1-5	CASSLAGSNQPQHF
TRBV5-1	TRBJ1-1	CASSPAPDNTEAFF
TRBV7-2	TRBJ1-5	CASSLVGGFSNQPQHF
TRBV6-6	TRBJ1-3	CASKEQGNGNTIYF
TRBV19	TRBJ2-7	CASSPRGNNEQYF
TRBV23-1	TRBJ2-4	CASSQGAKNIQYF
TRBV6-6	TRBJ1-5	CASSYRAGSNQPQHF
TRBV6-4	TRBJ2-1	CASSDGLAGVNEQFF
TRBV5-4	TRBJ2-1	CASTPGTSGSYNEQFF
TRBV10-3	TRBJ2-1	CAIKRLAGGYNEQFF
TRBV2	TRBJ1-2	CASSPGQGALGYTF
TRBV5-4	TRBJ2-7	CASSYLGGHEQYF
TRBV7-9	TRBJ1-2	CASSPTGAGYGYTF
TRBV7-2	TRBJ1-1	CASSSTLWTSGNTEAFF
TRBV6-6	TRBJ1-1	CASSLTRGRKAFF
TRBV5-1	TRBJ2-1	CASSPTSRGSYNEQFF
TRBV19	TRBJ2-2	CASSKRANTGELFF
TRBV5-1	TRBJ1-2	CASSPWGGMEGYTF
TRBV10-3	TRBJ1-3	CAISGSGSPGNTIYF
TRBV18	TRBJ2-2	CASSPFWGANTGELFF
TRBV10-3	TRBJ2-7	CAISERESYEQYF
TRBV6-1	TRBJ1-1	CASSEVLSAFF
TRBV5-1	TRBJ1-6	CASSLAKVHDSPLHF
TRBV28	TRBJ1-1	CASSLGTHTEAFF
TRBV25-1	TRBJ1-4	CASSPLAQGATNEKLFF
TRBV25-1	TRBJ2-5	CASSEYGQGLRETQYF
TRBV27	TRBJ1-4	CASSLGMRGEKLFF
TRBV7-9	TRBJ1-4	CASSLGQGTNEKLFF
TRBV5-4	TRBJ1-2	CASSSTGEGYTF
TRBV28	TRBJ2-7	CASSPEREYNNEQYF
TRBV5-4	TRBJ1-5	CASSLGGSQPQHF
TRBV27	TRBJ2-7	CATRNSLLSYEQYF
TRBV7-9	TRBJ1-2	CASSPRGWVDGGYTF
TRBV5-4	TRBJ2-2	CASSSTGTGANTGELFF